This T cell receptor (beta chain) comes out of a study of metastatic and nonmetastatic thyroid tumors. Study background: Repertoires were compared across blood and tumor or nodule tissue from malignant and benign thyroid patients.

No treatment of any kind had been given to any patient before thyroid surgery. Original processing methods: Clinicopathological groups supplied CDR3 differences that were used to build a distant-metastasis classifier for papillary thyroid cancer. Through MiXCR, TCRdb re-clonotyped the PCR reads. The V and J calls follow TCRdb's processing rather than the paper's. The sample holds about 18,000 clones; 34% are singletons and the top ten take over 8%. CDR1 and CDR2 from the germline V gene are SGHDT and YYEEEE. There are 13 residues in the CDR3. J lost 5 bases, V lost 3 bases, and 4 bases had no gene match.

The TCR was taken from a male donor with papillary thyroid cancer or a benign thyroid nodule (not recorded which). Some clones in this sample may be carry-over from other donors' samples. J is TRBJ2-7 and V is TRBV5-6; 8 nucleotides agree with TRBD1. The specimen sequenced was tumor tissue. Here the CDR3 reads CASSWTGQDEQYF. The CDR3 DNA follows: TGTGCCAGCAGCTGGACAGGGCAGGACGAGCAGTACTTC.